This TCR beta chain was recorded in a study of T cells after posttransplantation cyclophosphamide. Findings and caveats of the study: Donor-recipient repertoire similarity was low at 1-2 months, rising over year one.

TCRdb keeps only in-frame clones here, not all; method: immunoSEQ multiplex PCR. Of some 49,000 clones in the sample, roughly 93% are singletons; the top ten hold less than 3.5%. As to this clone: Its antigen is not identified.

Germline CDR1 and CDR2: SGHRS and YFSETQ. Trimming cost V 0 bases and J 4 bases, with 10 bases left between them. This CDR3 region has 14 residues. Peripheral blood was collected from the related graft donor on the marrow donation day. The sample consisted of PBMCs. The clonotype comes from a woman aged 45 to 65 in good health and a related stem cell transplant donor. The chain joins TRBV5-1 to TRBJ1-1; no reliable D call. CDR3 sequence reads: CASSLESRSTEAFF. The CDR3 DNA sequence: TGCGCCAGCAGCTTGGAATCCCGGAGCACTGAAGCTTTCTTT.